This TCR beta chain was recovered during a study of T cells after yellow fever vaccination. Study information: SMART-Seq v4 Ultra Low Input prepared the low-cell-number fractions.

This clonotype was seen at least ten times. The antigen is not known. The authors made TCR cDNA by 5'RACE template switching, adding a universal primer site and UMIs. TCRdb reanalysed the 5' RACE reads using MiXCR and keeps one entry per CDR3 protein. Among 55,000 to 70,000 distinct CDR3 sequences listed, 5% to 8% were seen once. General observations from the study: The study re-detected most primary-vaccination clones after the booster (roughly 96% CD4, around 89% CD8).

The CDR3 totals 12 residues. The V end was cut by 5 bases, the J end by 5 bases, with 6 bases between. The germline V gene encodes CDR1 SGHAT and CDR2 FQDESV (reference sequence). The V gene is TRBV11-1, the J gene TRBJ2-2, with a weak D call TRBD2 (5 bases). The material was CD8+ T cells sorted from PBMCs, obtained roughly seven weeks after the first yellow fever vaccination. The origin of this receptor is a man in his late teens or twenties who received the YFV17D yellow fever vaccine. CDR3 region: CASSPGTGELFF. CDR3 in DNA: TGTGCCAGCAGCCCGGGGACCGGGGAGCTGTTTTTT.